These T cell receptor beta chains were read from a single sample in a study of TIL therapy for anti-PD-1-resistant metastatic lung cancer. The method was immunoSEQ multiplex PCR; TCRdb's version includes in-frame clones alone and lacks a portion of them. The sample lists tens of thousands of clones, roughly 85% occurring once. The input for sequencing was blood, taken at baseline. These receptors were collected from a woman aged 25 to 80 with non-small cell lung cancer. Each CDR3 is given with its conserved first and last residue. The D gene is left open where the match is weak. Clone size is shown for a subset of rows, as once, few, many or a class of expanded clone.

clone size: -; D gene: TRBD1; V gene: TRBV2; J gene: TRBJ1-2; CDR3 protein: CASSEAGTGPYGYTF; CDR3 DNA: TGTGCTAGCAGTGAAGCAGGGACAGGGCCCTATGGCTACACCTTC
clone size: few; D gene: -; V gene: TRBV27; J gene: TRBJ1-1; CDR3 protein: CASSLGGVHTEAFF; CDR3 DNA: TGTGCCAGCAGTTTAGGGGGTGTGCACACTGAAGCTTTCTTT
clone size: -; D gene: TRBD2; V gene: TRBV5-4; J gene: TRBJ2-5; CDR3 protein: CASSFQPLASKPEETQYF; CDR3 DNA: TGTGCCAGCAGCTTTCAACCACTAGCGTCGAAACCCGAAGAGACCCAGTACTTC
clone size: -; D gene: TRBD2; V gene: TRBV27; J gene: TRBJ2-1; CDR3 protein: CASSLVAGGNNEQFF; CDR3 DNA: TGTGCCAGCAGTTTAGTCGCGGGGGGGAACAATGAGCAGTTCTTC
clone size: once; D gene: TRBD1; V gene: TRBV6-1; J gene: TRBJ1-1; CDR3 protein: CASSAGQGDRRTEAFF; CDR3 DNA: TGTGCCAGCAGTGCGGGACAGGGGGACCGGAGGACTGAAGCTTTCTTT
clone size: -; D gene: TRBD2; V gene: TRBV4-1; J gene: TRBJ2-7; CDR3 protein: CASSQGKTSGGAHEQYF; CDR3 DNA: TGCGCCAGCAGCCAAGGGAAGACTAGCGGGGGGGCTCACGAGCAGTACTTC
clone size: few; D gene: -; V gene: TRBV6-1; J gene: TRBJ2-1; CDR3 protein: CASSGGTYNEQFF; CDR3 DNA: TGTGCCAGCAGTGGAGGGACGTACAATGAGCAGTTCTTC
clone size: -; D gene: -; V gene: TRBV11-2; J gene: TRBJ1-6; CDR3 protein: CASSLGLSNSPLHF; CDR3 DNA: TGTGCCAGCAGCCTAGGACTGTCGAATTCACCCCTCCACTTT
clone size: -; D gene: -; V gene: TRBV30; J gene: TRBJ1-1; CDR3 protein: CAWSQGTEAFF; CDR3 DNA: TGTGCCTGGAGCCAGGGCACTGAAGCTTTCTTT
clone size: few; D gene: -; V gene: TRBV5-1; J gene: TRBJ1-3; CDR3 protein: CASSFDGNTIYF; CDR3 DNA: TGCGCCAGCAGCTTCGACGGGAACACCATATATTTT
clone size: -; D gene: -; V gene: TRBV29-1; J gene: TRBJ2-5; CDR3 protein: CSVEDGTGFQETQYF; CDR3 DNA: TGCAGCGTTGAAGATGGAACAGGGTTCCAAGAGACCCAGTACTTC
clone size: -; D gene: TRBD2; V gene: TRBV19; J gene: TRBJ2-2; CDR3 protein: CASSIGSGRFIGELFF; CDR3 DNA: TGTGCCAGTAGTATTGGCAGCGGGAGGTTCATCGGGGAGCTGTTTTTT
clone size: -; D gene: -; V gene: TRBV27; J gene: TRBJ2-2; CDR3 protein: CASRPIQGGSGELFF; CDR3 DNA: TGTGCCAGCAGACCCATACAGGGGGGGTCCGGGGAGCTGTTTTTT
clone size: -; D gene: -; V gene: TRBV6-5; J gene: TRBJ1-4; CDR3 protein: CASSFDSDATNEKLFF; CDR3 DNA: TGTGCCAGCAGTTTTGACAGCGACGCAACTAATGAAAAACTGTTTTTT
clone size: -; D gene: TRBD2; V gene: TRBV5-1; J gene: TRBJ2-5; CDR3 protein: CASSLWGLGTSGSQETQYF; CDR3 DNA: TGCGCCAGCAGCTTGTGGGGATTGGGGACTAGCGGGAGTCAAGAGACCCAGTACTTC
clone size: -; D gene: TRBD1; V gene: TRBV28; J gene: TRBJ1-5; CDR3 protein: CASSPPPGQGGGNQPQHF; CDR3 DNA: TGTGCCAGCAGTCCCCCCCCGGGACAGGGGGGAGGCAATCAGCCCCAGCATTTT
clone size: -; D gene: TRBD2; V gene: TRBV7-9; J gene: TRBJ2-1; CDR3 protein: CASSLIAGGARDEQFF; CDR3 DNA: TGTGCCAGCAGCTTAATCGCGGGAGGTGCGAGGGATGAGCAGTTCTTC
clone size: -; D gene: -; V gene: TRBV10-2; J gene: TRBJ1-5; CDR3 protein: CASSEPPNQPQHF; CDR3 DNA: TGCGCCAGCAGTGAACCCCCTAATCAGCCCCAGCATTTT
clone size: -; D gene: TRBD1; V gene: TRBV27; J gene: TRBJ1-5; CDR3 protein: CATARGGQPQHF; CDR3 DNA: TGTGCCACCGCCAGGGGGGGACAGCCCCAGCATTTT
clone size: -; D gene: -; V gene: TRBV14; J gene: TRBJ1-1; CDR3 protein: CASSQGSDGRTEAFF; CDR3 DNA: TGTGCCAGCAGCCAAGGCTCGGACGGGAGGACTGAAGCTTTCTTT
clone size: -; D gene: -; V gene: TRBV4-1; J gene: TRBJ2-1; CDR3 protein: CASKDRGGRSYNEQFF; CDR3 DNA: TGCGCCAGCAAAGATCGTGGGGGGAGAAGTTACAATGAGCAGTTCTTC
clone size: -; D gene: TRBD2; V gene: TRBV7-8; J gene: TRBJ2-3; CDR3 protein: CASSLGLAGAQDTQYF; CDR3 DNA: TGTGCCAGCAGCTTAGGACTAGCGGGAGCCCAAGATACGCAGTATTTT
clone size: -; D gene: -; V gene: TRBV4-1; J gene: TRBJ2-7; CDR3 protein: CASSQDVATAEFYEQYF; CDR3 DNA: TGCGCCAGCAGCCAAGATGTTGCAACAGCAGAGTTTTACGAGCAGTACTTC
clone size: -; D gene: -; V gene: TRBV19; J gene: TRBJ2-2; CDR3 protein: CASSIFRQPPGELFF; CDR3 DNA: TGTGCCAGTAGTATATTCCGACAGCCCCCCGGGGAGCTGTTTTTT
clone size: -; D gene: -; V gene: TRBV15; J gene: TRBJ2-6; CDR3 protein: CATSPPGANVLTF; CDR3 DNA: TGTGCCACCAGCCCCCCTGGGGCCAACGTCCTGACTTTC
clone size: few; D gene: -; V gene: TRBV27; J gene: TRBJ1-1; CDR3 protein: CASSKPPGAFF; CDR3 DNA: TGTGCCAGCAGCAAGCCGCCAGGGGCTTTCTTT
clone size: -; D gene: -; V gene: TRBV7-2; J gene: TRBJ1-1; CDR3 protein: CASSFYRTDTEAFF; CDR3 DNA: TGTGCCAGCAGCTTTTACCGGACGGACACTGAAGCTTTCTTT
clone size: once; D gene: -; V gene: TRBV2; J gene: TRBJ1-2; CDR3 protein: CASSDGYTF; CDR3 DNA: TGTGCCAGCAGTGATGGCTACACCTTC
clone size: -; D gene: TRBD1; V gene: TRBV19; J gene: TRBJ1-2; CDR3 protein: CASSPDRVDGYTF; CDR3 DNA: TGTGCCAGTAGCCCGGACAGGGTGGATGGCTACACCTTC
clone size: -; D gene: TRBD1; V gene: TRBV29-1; J gene: TRBJ1-4; CDR3 protein: CSVEGTGDNEKLFF; CDR3 DNA: TGCAGCGTCGAGGGGACAGGGGATAATGAAAAACTGTTTTTT
clone size: -; D gene: -; V gene: TRBV11-3; J gene: TRBJ1-6; CDR3 protein: CASSYGQNSPLHF; CDR3 DNA: TGTGCCAGCAGCTACGGACAGAATTCACCCCTCCACTTT
clone size: -; D gene: -; V gene: TRBV18; J gene: TRBJ1-3; CDR3 protein: CASSNKQPTSGNTIYF; CDR3 DNA: TGTGCCAGCTCAAACAAGCAGCCCACCTCTGGAAACACCATATATTTT
clone size: -; D gene: -; V gene: TRBV6-5; J gene: TRBJ1-3; CDR3 protein: CASSYGGGSSGNTIYF; CDR3 DNA: TGTGCCAGCAGTTACGGAGGGGGTAGCTCTGGAAACACCATATATTTT
clone size: -; D gene: -; V gene: TRBV5-1; J gene: TRBJ1-2; CDR3 protein: CASSLEGRGYTF; CDR3 DNA: TGCGCCAGCAGCCTGGAGGGGCGAGGCTACACCTTC
clone size: -; D gene: -; V gene: TRBV14; J gene: TRBJ1-1; CDR3 protein: CASSQGYATEAFF; CDR3 DNA: TGTGCCAGCAGCCAAGGTTATGCCACTGAAGCTTTCTTT